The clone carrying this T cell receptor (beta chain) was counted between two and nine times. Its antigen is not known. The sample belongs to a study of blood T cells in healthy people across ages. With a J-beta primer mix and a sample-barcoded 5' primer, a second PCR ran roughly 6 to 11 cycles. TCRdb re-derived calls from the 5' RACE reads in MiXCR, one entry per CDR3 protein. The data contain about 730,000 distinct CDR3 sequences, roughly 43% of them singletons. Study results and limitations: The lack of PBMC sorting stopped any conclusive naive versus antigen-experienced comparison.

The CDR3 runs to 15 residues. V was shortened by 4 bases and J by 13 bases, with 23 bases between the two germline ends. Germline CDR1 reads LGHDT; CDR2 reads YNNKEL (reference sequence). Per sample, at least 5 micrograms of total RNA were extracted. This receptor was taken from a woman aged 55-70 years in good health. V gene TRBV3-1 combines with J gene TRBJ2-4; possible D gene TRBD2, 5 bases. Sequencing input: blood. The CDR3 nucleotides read TGTGCCAGCAGCCGGAGCGAGGGCGGGTCGAGAGGGCAGTACTTC. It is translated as CASSRSEGGSRGQYF.